Sequencing of this T cell receptor (beta chain) was carried out in a study of blood T cell repertoires in COVID-19. Study at large: Spain, Italy and the United States supplied samples that represented acute and convalescent COVID-19. Nucleic acid was either cDNA or gDNA, and it came from T cells, B-cell-depleted T cells, or PBMCs.

This clone appeared a single time. Per the original methods: Estimates of nucleated cell counts were drawn from the amplification of reference gene primers. Sequenced by immunoSEQ multiplex PCR; TCRdb stores in-frame clones only, minus some. That table gives V, J and clone size, and the DNA gave D and trimming. The sample holds 150,000 to 200,000 clones; about four fifths are singletons and the top ten take roughly 6.8%. This TCR came from a man aged 70-80 years with active or convalescent COVID-19. The specimen sequenced was peripheral blood.

The CDR3 DNA is TGTGCCAGCAGCTTGTATTACAGGGACACCGGGGAGCTGTTTTTT. Protein sequence: CASSLYYRDTGELFF. This chain connects TRBV7-3 to TRBJ2-2; D may be TRBD1 (6 bases). Trimming took 3 bases from V and 3 from J, leaving 11 bases between them. This CDR3 spans 15 amino acids. Germline-derived CDR1 and CDR2 are SGHTA and FQGTGA.